The 15 T cell receptor beta chains reported below all come from one sample, sequenced in a study of blood T cells in healthy people across ages. A second PCR, run for roughly 7 to 11 cycles, used a sample-barcoded 5' primer plus a J-beta primer mix. TCRdb re-derived calls from the 5' RACE reads in MiXCR, one entry per CDR3 protein. Of some 1.5 million distinct CDR3 sequences in the sample, 28% were seen once. Material for sequencing was blood. These receptors came from a woman in her 30s in good health.

V usage is TRBV5-1 and J usage is TRBJ2-1; D perhaps matches TRBD1 (5 bases). This CDR3 comprises 15 residues. Germline loops: CDR1 SGHRS, CDR2 YFSETQ. Trimming took 2 bases from V and 4 from J, leaving 13 bases between them. CDR3 amino acids: CASSFDSTSYNEQFF. The CDR3 nucleotides read TGCGCCAGCAGCTTCGACAGTACCTCTTACAATGAGCAGTTCTTC.

This clonotype was seen more than once but under ten times. The chain couples TRBV3-1 to TRBJ1-2; weak D call: TRBD1 (5 bases). The CDR3 runs 13 residues. Germline V lookup: CDR1 LGHDT, CDR2 YNNKEL (reference sequence). V was shortened by 0 bases and J by 8 bases, with 10 bases between the two germline ends. The CDR3 DNA reads as TGTGCCAGCAGCCAAGATCCAAGGGGCGGCTACACCTTC. Amino acid sequence: CASSQDPRGGYTF.

Concerning this clonotype: A much larger clone is a single base away; this may be a read error. The genes are TRBV29-1 and TRBJ2-4, with D perhaps TRBD1 (5 bases). The tail of the sequence fits TRBJ2-7 better, so the J call may be wrong. The CDR3 consists of 11 residues. Germline V CDR1 and CDR2: SQVTM, ANQGSEA. CDR3 protein: CSVERQYEQYV. CDR3 nucleotides: TGCAGCGTTGAGAGACAGTACGAGCAGTACGTC.

This clonotype was counted ten times or more. V is TRBV4-1 and J is TRBJ1-5; D gene ambiguous. The CDR3 is 13 residues long. Trimming took 3 bases from V and 3 from J, leaving 6 bases between them. Looked up from germline, CDR1 is MGHRA and CDR2 is YSYEKL. Written as DNA, the CDR3 is TGCGCCAGCAGCCAGCAGCCCAATCAGCCCCAGCATTTT. Its translation is CASSQQPNQPQHF.

J is TRBJ2-1 and V is TRBV10-3, with D perhaps matching TRBD2 (5 bases). CDR1 and CDR2 (germline): ENHRY, SYGVKD. The CDR3 covers 14 residues. The V end was cut by 3 bases, the J end by 3 bases, with 9 bases between. The CDR3, as DNA: TGTGCCATCAGTGACGTCGGGGACTACAATGAGCAGTTCTTC. This gives the protein CAISDVGDYNEQFF.

The genes are TRBV7-3 and TRBJ2-1, with D perhaps given as TRBD1 or TRBD2 (5 bases each). The CDR3 runs 14 residues. Trimming removed 0 bases from V and 9 bases from J, with 12 bases in between. CDR1 is SGHTA and CDR2 is FQGTGA in the germline V gene. CDR3 DNA sequence: TGTGCCAGCAGCTTAACTTCGGGGACCGGTGAGCAGTTCTTC. This codes for CASSLTSGTGEQFF.

This rearrangement joins TRBV20-1 to TRBJ1-4; TRBD1 might be the D (5 bases). CDR1 DFQATT and CDR2 SNEGSKA come from the germline V gene (reference sequence). Trimming removed 1 base at V and 0 bases at J, with 18 bases between. The CDR3 totals 18 residues. The CDR3 protein is CSARAAPGTSSTNEKLFF. CDR3 nucleotides: TGCAGTGCTAGAGCGGCCCCAGGGACCTCATCAACTAATGAAAAACTGTTTTTT.

This clonotype was seen only a few times. The chain carries TRBV7-2 and TRBJ2-7; tentative D call: TRBD1 (6 bases). Trimming took off 5 bases at V and 6 bases at J, with 14 bases between the two ends. The CDR3 has 13 residues. The germline CDR1 and CDR2 sequences are SGHTA and FQGNSA. The CDR3 reads CASSPGGLGEQYF. CDR3 sequence (DNA): TGTGCCAGCAGCCCTGGGGGCCTAGGCGAGCAGTACTTC.

This chain links TRBV27 with TRBJ2-3, with a weak D call TRBD2 (5 bases). The CDR3 is 14 amino acids. The V end lost 3 bases, the J end lost 5 bases, and 12 bases lay between the germline ends. Germline V gene lookup returns CDR1 MNHEY and CDR2 SMNVEV (reference sequence). The DNA for the CDR3 is TGTGCCAGCAGTTTTATCGGGGATAGAGATACGCAGTATTTT. This translates into CASSFIGDRDTQYF.

This rearrangement joins TRBV28 to TRBJ2-1; D is tentatively TRBD1 or TRBD2 (5 bases each). The CDR3 is made up of 14 amino acids. Germline-derived CDR1 and CDR2 are MDHEN and SYDVKM. V lost 6 bases and J lost 7, with 16 bases in between. The CDR3 sequence is CASSIRRGENEQFF. CDR3 coding DNA: TGTGCCAGCAGCATCCGCCGAGGGGAGAATGAGCAGTTCTTC.

This clonotype appeared a few times. Written as DNA, the CDR3 is TGTGCCAGCAGCTTGGCCGGGGCCTCCAGCCACGAGCAGTACTTC. This codes for CASSLAGASSHEQYF. The gene calls are TRBV5-4 and TRBJ2-7; either TRBD1 or TRBD2 may supply D (5 bases each). The V gene lost 0 bases and the J gene lost 5 bases, with 15 bases spanning the gap. There are 15 residues in the CDR3. Germline values: CDR1 SGHNT, CDR2 YYREEE (reference sequence).

This clonotype was detected a few times. Germline and junction disagree at one end, which may indicate a read error. This chain links TRBV7-7 with TRBJ2-5; 10 bases align to TRBD1. TRBJ2-7 matches the DNA end more closely, so the J call is doubtful. This CDR3 has 15 amino acids. Germline loops: CDR1 SSHAT, CDR2 FNYEAQ (reference sequence). CDR3 in DNA: TGTGCCGGCAGCCGCGGGACAGGGGCCTCCTACGAGCAGTACTTC. Its protein is CAGSRGTGASYEQYF.

The chain couples TRBV7-2 to TRBJ2-4; 8 positions match TRBD2. The trim removed 0 bases at V and 15 bases at J, leaving 13 bases unmatched. Germline lookup yields CDR1 SGHTA and CDR2 FQGNSA. The CDR3 spans 15 residues. CDR3: CASSLAGAGVHLGYF. CDR3 nucleotide sequence: TGTGCCAGCAGCTTAGCGGGAGCGGGGGTCCACCTGGGGTACTTC.

V usage is TRBV10-3 and J usage is TRBJ2-1; D unresolved. Trimming pared 0 bases from V and 10 bases from J, leaving 10 bases between. The CDR3 sequence is 13 residues long. Germline CDR1 ENHRY, CDR2 SYGVKD. DNA for the CDR3: TGTGCCATCAGTGAGTCCCGACTGGGAGAGCAGTTCTTC. Protein product: CAISESRLGEQFF.

This clonotype has just a few counts. This chain uses TRBV7-2 with TRBJ1-1; maybe TRBD1 (5 bases). Trimming cost V 5 bases and J 5 bases, with 21 bases left between them. The germline CDR1 and CDR2 sequences are SGHTA and FQGNSA. The CDR3 contains 16 residues. CDR3 residues: CASSTGTGGRWTEAFF. CDR3 bases: TGTGCCAGCAGCACTGGGACCGGAGGAAGGTGGACTGAAGCTTTCTTT.